This T cell receptor beta chain came from a study of neoadjuvant anti-PD-1 for oral cavity cancer. Across the whole study: Patients without progression got a fourth dose around day 43.

The table came from immunoSEQ multiplex PCR; TCRdb's copy has only in-frame clones and leaves some out. This table has approximately 9,700 clones, roughly 70% appearing once. Time point indicated: after neoadjuvant nivolumab, at surgical resection. Stage II-IVA oral cavity squamous cell carcinoma was new and untreated by systemic or radiation therapy. The patients had HPV-negative, locally advanced oral cavity squamous cell carcinoma. Blood cells were analyzed directly, without culture or expansion. Germline V lookup: CDR1 SGHDN, CDR2 FVKESK. The CDR3 has 17 amino acids. V was clipped by 0 bases and J by 0 bases, with 11 bases between them.

The chain has TRBV14 and TRBJ2-2, with a possible D match to TRBD2 (6 bases). This receptor was obtained from a person between 35 and 79 years old with oral cavity squamous cell carcinoma. Material: PBMCs, obtained after nivolumab (anti-PD-1) treatment. The CDR3, as DNA: TGTGCCAGCAGCCAAGATCTGTGGGGGGCGAACACCGGGGAGCTGTTTTTT. Its protein is CASSQDLWGANTGELFF.